This T cell receptor (beta chain) appears in the sequencing data of a study of T cell repertoires in cytomegalovirus infection. Study details: Based on public TCR beta signatures, there were indications of CMV infection and of a matching HLA type.

Of note for this clonotype: The antigen is not known.

TCRdb called the reads again in MiXCR, with one record for every CDR3 protein. The sample shows approximately 990,000 distinct CDR3 sequences, under 40% of them seen only once. Per the germline V gene, CDR1 is LGHNA and CDR2 is YSLEER. The CDR3 has 15 residues. The V gene lost 0 bases and the J gene lost 5 bases, with 13 bases spanning the gap. This TCR was sampled from a human donor in good health (CMV status not recorded). Some clones in this sample may be carry-over from other donors' samples. Sequencing used cultured CD8+ T cells from PBMCs, obtained from culture after CMV antigen stimulation. The rearrangement joins TRBV4-3 to TRBJ1-2, with D perhaps TRBD1 (5 bases). The CDR3 DNA is TGCGCCAGCAGCCAAGATCGAACAGGTCTATATGGCTACACCTTC. Translation gives CASSQDRTGLYGYTF.